The rows below give T cell receptor beta chains drawn from one sample of a study of cytomegalovirus exposure and HLA in healthy donors. The repertoire was sequenced with immunoSEQ multiplex PCR; TCRdb's copy has only in-frame clones and lacks some. The sample consists of roughly 200,000 clones, around 79% of them appearing once. The sequenced sample consisted of PBMCs. These receptors originate from a woman between 50 and 59 years old in good health and CMV-seronegative. Both conserved end residues are part of each CDR3. A D gene is named only where the DNA matches it firmly. The size entry is marked missing in some rows and otherwise reads once, few, many or a size class.

cdr3_aa: CSVAPGASTDTQYF; cdr3_nt: TGCAGCGTTGCCCCAGGGGCAAGCACAGATACGCAGTATTTT; clone_size: NA; d_call: NA; j_call: TRBJ2-3; v_call: TRBV29-1
cdr3_aa: CASSLARGNYGYTF; cdr3_nt: TGTGCCAGCAGCTTGGCCCGAGGTAACTATGGCTACACCTTC; clone_size: NA; d_call: NA; j_call: TRBJ1-2; v_call: TRBV5-6
cdr3_aa: CASSNIQGSKEKLLF; cdr3_nt: TGTGCCAGCAGCAACATACAGGGGTCGAAGGAAAAACTGCTTTTT; clone_size: NA; d_call: TRBD1; j_call: TRBJ1-4; v_call: TRBV27
cdr3_aa: CASKRATGEAEAFF; cdr3_nt: TGTGCCAGCAAAAGGGCGACAGGGGAGGCTGAAGCTTTCTTT; clone_size: NA; d_call: TRBD1; j_call: TRBJ1-1; v_call: TRBV7-9
cdr3_aa: CSVAYGGPEQYF; cdr3_nt: TGCAGCGTCGCTTACGGGGGGCCCGAGCAGTACTTC; clone_size: NA; d_call: NA; j_call: TRBJ2-7; v_call: TRBV29-1
cdr3_aa: CASRDGGTLNTGELFF; cdr3_nt: TGCGCCAGCAGAGATGGCGGGACCCTAAACACCGGGGAGCTGTTTTTT; clone_size: NA; d_call: NA; j_call: TRBJ2-2; v_call: TRBV5-1
cdr3_aa: CASSTAIWMFDYKAQHF; cdr3_nt: TGTGCCAGTAGTACAGCCATCTGGATGTTCGACTATAAGGCCCAGCATTTT; clone_size: NA; d_call: NA; j_call: TRBJ1-5; v_call: TRBV19
cdr3_aa: CASSQSGGEAGEFTDTQYF; cdr3_nt: TGCGCCAGCAGCCAATCCGGGGGGGAAGCGGGGGAGTTCACAGATACGCAGTATTTT; clone_size: NA; d_call: TRBD2; j_call: TRBJ2-3; v_call: TRBV4-3
cdr3_aa: CAWRPGRGLFNYGYTF; cdr3_nt: TGTGCCTGGAGGCCGGGCAGGGGGCTGTTTAACTATGGCTACACCTTC; clone_size: NA; d_call: TRBD1; j_call: TRBJ1-2; v_call: TRBV30
cdr3_aa: CASSSTRPGGSYEQYF; cdr3_nt: TGTGCCAGCAGTTCAACCCGGCCGGGGGGATCCTACGAGCAGTACTTC; clone_size: NA; d_call: TRBD2; j_call: TRBJ2-7; v_call: TRBV28
cdr3_aa: CASSSQGGNQPQHF; cdr3_nt: TGTGCCAGCAGCAGCCAGGGCGGCAATCAGCCCCAGCATTTT; clone_size: NA; d_call: NA; j_call: TRBJ1-5; v_call: TRBV9
cdr3_aa: CASSLGGQVRPEAFF; cdr3_nt: TGTGCCAGCAGTTTGGGGGGACAGGTAAGGCCTGAAGCTTTCTTT; clone_size: NA; d_call: TRBD1; j_call: TRBJ1-1; v_call: TRBV6-5
cdr3_aa: CASSVLPSTDTQYF; cdr3_nt: TGTGCCAGCAGCGTACTACCGAGCACAGATACGCAGTATTTT; clone_size: NA; d_call: NA; j_call: TRBJ2-3; v_call: TRBV5-4
cdr3_aa: CASSSNVWGGEETQYF; cdr3_nt: TGTGCCAGCAGTTCCAACGTTTGGGGGGGAGAAGAGACCCAGTACTTC; clone_size: NA; d_call: TRBD2; j_call: TRBJ2-5; v_call: TRBV28
cdr3_aa: CASSLAGDSGNTIYF; cdr3_nt: TGTGCCAGCAGCTTAGCGGGTGATTCTGGAAACACCATATATTTT; clone_size: NA; d_call: NA; j_call: TRBJ1-3; v_call: TRBV13
cdr3_aa: CASSKFGSSGANVLTF; cdr3_nt: TGTGCCAGCAGTAAGTTCGGGAGCTCTGGGGCCAACGTCCTGACTTTC; clone_size: NA; d_call: NA; j_call: TRBJ2-6; v_call: TRBV25-1
cdr3_aa: CASSLLADTYNEQFF; cdr3_nt: TGTGCCAGCAGCTTACTAGCGGATACCTACAATGAGCAGTTCTTC; clone_size: few; d_call: TRBD2; j_call: TRBJ2-1; v_call: TRBV11-1
cdr3_aa: CASSVLGAGNTEAFF; cdr3_nt: TGTGCCAGCAGCGTCCTGGGGGCTGGGAACACTGAAGCTTTCTTT; clone_size: NA; d_call: NA; j_call: TRBJ1-1; v_call: TRBV9
cdr3_aa: CASSPGTGGYNEQFF; cdr3_nt: TGCGCCAGCAGTCCCGGGACAGGGGGGTACAATGAGCAGTTCTTC; clone_size: once; d_call: TRBD1; j_call: TRBJ2-1; v_call: TRBV5-1
cdr3_aa: CASRLDRADEQFF; cdr3_nt: TGTGCCAGCAGATTGGACAGGGCCGATGAGCAGTTCTTC; clone_size: NA; d_call: TRBD1; j_call: TRBJ2-1; v_call: TRBV5-4
cdr3_aa: CASSIYTDTQYF; cdr3_nt: TGTGCCAGCAGCATTTACACAGATACGCAGTATTTT; clone_size: NA; d_call: NA; j_call: TRBJ2-3; v_call: TRBV7-2
cdr3_aa: CATKARVEGPQHF; cdr3_nt: TGTGCCACCAAAGCGAGGGTGGAGGGGCCCCAGCATTTT; clone_size: NA; d_call: NA; j_call: TRBJ1-5; v_call: TRBV2
cdr3_aa: CASSLDRRRGPNTEAFF; cdr3_nt: TGTGCCAGCAGCTTAGATAGGAGGAGGGGGCCGAACACTGAAGCTTTCTTT; clone_size: NA; d_call: TRBD1; j_call: TRBJ1-1; v_call: TRBV11-2
cdr3_aa: CASSKTRRASYEQYF; cdr3_nt: TGTGCCAGCAGCAAGACTAGGAGGGCCTCCTACGAGCAGTACTTC; clone_size: NA; d_call: NA; j_call: TRBJ2-7; v_call: TRBV5-6
cdr3_aa: CASSFPLRQTQYF; cdr3_nt: TGTGCCAGCAGTTTTCCCTTGAGGCAGACCCAGTACTTC; clone_size: NA; d_call: NA; j_call: TRBJ2-5; v_call: TRBV28
cdr3_aa: CAWSVRDRNQPQHF; cdr3_nt: TGTGCCTGGAGTGTCCGGGACAGAAATCAGCCCCAGCATTTT; clone_size: NA; d_call: TRBD1; j_call: TRBJ1-5; v_call: TRBV30
cdr3_aa: CASRGQTVEKLFF; cdr3_nt: TGTGCCAGCAGGGGACAAACCGTTGAAAAACTGTTTTTT; clone_size: once; d_call: NA; j_call: TRBJ1-4; v_call: TRBV28
cdr3_aa: CASSQGRYNEQFF; cdr3_nt: TGTGCCAGCAGCCAGGGCAGGTACAATGAGCAGTTCTTC; clone_size: NA; d_call: NA; j_call: TRBJ2-1; v_call: TRBV16
cdr3_aa: CASSVGSGSGGAWGTQYF; cdr3_nt: TGTGCCAGCAGCGTAGGATCGGGTAGCGGGGGGGCTTGGGGTACGCAGTATTTT; clone_size: NA; d_call: TRBD2; j_call: TRBJ2-3; v_call: TRBV9
cdr3_aa: CASSPIGLAGRSYEQYF; cdr3_nt: TGTGCCAGCAGTCCGATCGGACTAGCGGGACGCTCCTACGAGCAGTACTTC; clone_size: NA; d_call: TRBD2; j_call: TRBJ2-7; v_call: TRBV25-1
cdr3_aa: CASSFRQASALSNEQFF; cdr3_nt: TGTGCCAGCAGCTTCCGACAGGCGAGCGCATTGAGCAATGAGCAGTTCTTC; clone_size: NA; d_call: NA; j_call: TRBJ2-1; v_call: TRBV11-2
cdr3_aa: CASRVTSRWGYSGRAVGTDTQYF; cdr3_nt: TGTGCCAGCCGTGTTACCAGCCGGTGGGGATATAGCGGGAGGGCCGTCGGCACAGATACGCAGTATTTT; clone_size: NA; d_call: TRBD2; j_call: TRBJ2-3; v_call: TRBV13
cdr3_aa: CSAERDLGDTQYF; cdr3_nt: TGCAGCGCCGAACGGGACTTAGGCGATACGCAGTATTTT; clone_size: NA; d_call: NA; j_call: TRBJ2-3; v_call: TRBV29-1
cdr3_aa: CSVRQILALNEQFF; cdr3_nt: TGCAGCGTCCGACAGATCCTGGCCCTCAATGAGCAGTTCTTC; clone_size: NA; d_call: NA; j_call: TRBJ2-1; v_call: TRBV29-1
cdr3_aa: CAISGQDTDTQYF; cdr3_nt: TGTGCCATCAGTGGGCAGGACACAGATACGCAGTATTTT; clone_size: NA; d_call: NA; j_call: TRBJ2-3; v_call: TRBV10-3
cdr3_aa: CAISQGSYEQYF; cdr3_nt: TGTGCCATCAGTCAGGGGTCCTACGAGCAGTACTTC; clone_size: NA; d_call: NA; j_call: TRBJ2-7; v_call: TRBV10-3
cdr3_aa: CASSTAGPDTQYF; cdr3_nt: TGTGCCAGTAGTACCGCTGGCCCAGATACGCAGTATTTT; clone_size: NA; d_call: NA; j_call: TRBJ2-3; v_call: TRBV19
cdr3_aa: CASSSGARDPQHF; cdr3_nt: TGTGCCAGCAGCTCAGGCGCCCGGGATCCCCAGCATTTT; clone_size: NA; d_call: NA; j_call: TRBJ1-5; v_call: TRBV5-8
cdr3_aa: CASSKLPGGYEQYF; cdr3_nt: TGTGCCAGCAGTAAACTCCCAGGGGGCTACGAGCAGTACTTC; clone_size: few; d_call: TRBD1; j_call: TRBJ2-7; v_call: TRBV14
cdr3_aa: CASSIGLAGGTDTQYF; cdr3_nt: TGTGCCAGTAGTATAGGACTAGCGGGGGGCACAGATACGCAGTATTTT; clone_size: NA; d_call: TRBD2; j_call: TRBJ2-3; v_call: TRBV19
cdr3_aa: CASSSPPIAGRSTDTQYF; cdr3_nt: TGCGCCAGCAGCTCACCCCCGATCGCGGGGAGGAGCACAGATACGCAGTATTTT; clone_size: few; d_call: NA; j_call: TRBJ2-3; v_call: TRBV4-1
cdr3_aa: CAPSEVAEEETQYF; cdr3_nt: TGTGCCCCCAGTGAGGTAGCGGAAGAAGAGACCCAGTACTTC; clone_size: NA; d_call: NA; j_call: TRBJ2-5; v_call: TRBV2
cdr3_aa: CATTSDSPYYGYTF; cdr3_nt: TGTGCCACTACCTCTGACAGCCCCTACTATGGCTACACCTTC; clone_size: NA; d_call: NA; j_call: TRBJ1-2; v_call: TRBV6-6
cdr3_aa: CASSPGQGGQPQHF; cdr3_nt: TGTGCCAGCAGCCCTGGACAGGGTGGTCAGCCCCAGCATTTT; clone_size: NA; d_call: TRBD1; j_call: TRBJ1-5; v_call: TRBV28
cdr3_aa: CASITGTRSGETQYF; cdr3_nt: TGCGCCAGCATTACCGGGACTAGGAGCGGGGAGACCCAGTACTTC; clone_size: NA; d_call: TRBD2; j_call: TRBJ2-5; v_call: TRBV5-1
cdr3_aa: CASSKDSSYNEQFF; cdr3_nt: TGTGCCAGCAGTAAGGACAGCTCCTACAATGAGCAGTTCTTC; clone_size: few; d_call: NA; j_call: TRBJ2-1; v_call: TRBV6-5
cdr3_aa: CASRQQAGSGELFF; cdr3_nt: TGTGCCAGCAGGCAACAAGCGGGGAGCGGGGAGCTGTTTTTT; clone_size: NA; d_call: TRBD2; j_call: TRBJ2-2; v_call: TRBV7-2
cdr3_aa: CNPEGGAQAFF; cdr3_nt: TGCAACCCCGAGGGGGGGGCCCAAGCTTTCTTT; clone_size: NA; d_call: NA; j_call: TRBJ1-1; v_call: TRBV20-1
cdr3_aa: CASSVGQHSYEQYF; cdr3_nt: TGTGCCAGCAGCGTGGGACAGCACTCCTACGAGCAGTACTTC; clone_size: NA; d_call: TRBD1; j_call: TRBJ2-7; v_call: TRBV7-9
cdr3_aa: CASSPWTGMNTEAFF; cdr3_nt: TGTGCCAGCAGCCCCTGGACGGGAATGAACACTGAAGCTTTCTTT; clone_size: few; d_call: NA; j_call: TRBJ1-1; v_call: TRBV7-9
cdr3_aa: CASSRLAEQYF; cdr3_nt: TGTGCCAGCAGCAGACTTGCCGAGCAGTACTTC; clone_size: once; d_call: NA; j_call: TRBJ2-7; v_call: TRBV11-2